This TCR beta chain comes out of a study of blood T cell repertoires in COVID-19. Study-wide context: Samples taken during acute and convalescent COVID-19 were collected in the United States, Italy and Spain.

Per germline, CDR1 SNHLY and CDR2 FYNNEI. The CDR3 is 19 residues long. V shed 6 bases and J 5 bases; nucleotides not matched to a gene: 15. TCRdb's copy holds only in-frame clones and misses some; the assay was immunoSEQ multiplex PCR. The sample yields about 180,000 clones, 85% seen once. The TCR was taken from a person aged 70 to 85 with COVID-19, enrolled during active disease. This sequence joins TRBV2 and TRBJ2-5; TRBD2 agrees at 16 bases. The sample taken for sequencing was peripheral blood. The CDR3 region has the DNA TGTGCCAGCAGCGCGCCGGGACTAGCGGGAGGGGCGTTCGGTGAGACCCAGTACTTC. Its protein product is CASSAPGLAGGAFGETQYF.